This T cell receptor (beta chain) was obtained from a study of cytomegalovirus exposure and HLA in healthy donors. General study findings and limits: Some TCR beta chains (roughly 160 of them) were listed as cytomegalovirus-associated. Usually a TCR sequence was rare, but some public TCRs were found in many donors. According to reports, the classifier identified cytomegalovirus status with high specificity and sensitivity. In vitro testing confirmed three CMV-associated chains as specific for CMV antigens.

The CDR3 runs to 15 residues. Germline assignment: CDR1 LNHDA and CDR2 SQIVND (reference sequence). The junction had 8 bases not matched to a gene; V was cut back by 5 bases and J by 4 bases. Only in-frame clones appear in the TCRdb table, and some are missing; sequencing was by immunoSEQ multiplex PCR. The sample records 200,000 to 250,000 clones, over 80% being singletons. For this clone: The antigen is undetermined.

The sequence was collected from a woman aged 25 to 45 in good health and CMV-seropositive. The sample consisted of PBMCs. The chain couples TRBV19 to TRBJ1-5; 7 bases match TRBD1. CDR3 region: CASSWEGTVNQPQHF. In DNA, the CDR3 is TGTGCCAGTAGTTGGGAGGGGACAGTTAATCAGCCCCAGCATTTT.